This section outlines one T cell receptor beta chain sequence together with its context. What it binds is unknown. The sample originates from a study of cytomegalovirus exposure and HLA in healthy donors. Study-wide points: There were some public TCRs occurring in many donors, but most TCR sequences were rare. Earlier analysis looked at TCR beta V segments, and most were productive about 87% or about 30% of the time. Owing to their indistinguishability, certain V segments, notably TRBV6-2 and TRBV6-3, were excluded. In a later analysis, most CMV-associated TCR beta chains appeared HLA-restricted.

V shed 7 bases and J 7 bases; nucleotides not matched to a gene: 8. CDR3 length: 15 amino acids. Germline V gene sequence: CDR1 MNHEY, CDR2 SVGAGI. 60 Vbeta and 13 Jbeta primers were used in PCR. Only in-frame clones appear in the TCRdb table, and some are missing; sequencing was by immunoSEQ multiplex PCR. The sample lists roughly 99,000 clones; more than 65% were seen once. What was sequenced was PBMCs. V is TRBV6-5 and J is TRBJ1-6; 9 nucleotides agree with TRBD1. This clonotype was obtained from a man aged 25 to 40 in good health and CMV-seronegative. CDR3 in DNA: TGTGCCAGCAACGACAGGGGGGTAAAGAATTCACCCCTCCACTTT. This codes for CASNDRGVKNSPLHF.